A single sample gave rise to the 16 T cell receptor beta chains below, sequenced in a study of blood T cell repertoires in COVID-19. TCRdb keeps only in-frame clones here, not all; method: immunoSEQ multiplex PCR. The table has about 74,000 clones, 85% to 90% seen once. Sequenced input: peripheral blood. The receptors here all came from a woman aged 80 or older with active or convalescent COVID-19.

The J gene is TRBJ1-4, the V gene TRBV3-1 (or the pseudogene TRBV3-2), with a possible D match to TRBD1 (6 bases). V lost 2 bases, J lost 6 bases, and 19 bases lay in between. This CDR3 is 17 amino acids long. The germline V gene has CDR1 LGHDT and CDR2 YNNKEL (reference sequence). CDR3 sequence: CASSQNSGAGADEKLFF. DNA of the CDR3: TGTGCCAGCAGCCAAAATTCCGGGGCAGGGGCGGATGAAAAACTGTTTTTT.

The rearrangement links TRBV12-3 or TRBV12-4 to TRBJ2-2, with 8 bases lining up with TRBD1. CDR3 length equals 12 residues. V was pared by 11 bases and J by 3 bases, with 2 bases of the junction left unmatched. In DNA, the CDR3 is TGTGCCTCGACAGGGGACACCGGGGAGCTGTTTTTT. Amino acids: CASTGDTGELFF.

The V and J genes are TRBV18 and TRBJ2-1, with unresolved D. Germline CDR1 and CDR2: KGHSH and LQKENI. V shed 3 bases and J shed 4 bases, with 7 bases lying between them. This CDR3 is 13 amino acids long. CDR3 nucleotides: TGTGCCAGCTCACCCCCTAGATACAATGAGCAGTTCTTC. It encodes CASSPPRYNEQFF.

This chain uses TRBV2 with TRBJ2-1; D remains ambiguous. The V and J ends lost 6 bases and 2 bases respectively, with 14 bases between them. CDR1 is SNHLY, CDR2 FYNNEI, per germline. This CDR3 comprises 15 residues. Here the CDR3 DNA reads TGTGCCAGCAGCCCTTCCCAGCGACCCTACAATGAGCAGTTCTTC. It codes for CASSPSQRPYNEQFF.

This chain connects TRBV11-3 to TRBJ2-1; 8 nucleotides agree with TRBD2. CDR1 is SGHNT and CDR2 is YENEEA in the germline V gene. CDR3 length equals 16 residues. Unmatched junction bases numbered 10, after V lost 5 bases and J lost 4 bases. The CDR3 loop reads CASSPRGTSSYNEQFF. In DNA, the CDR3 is TGTGCCAGCAGCCCTAGAGGGACTAGTTCGTACAATGAGCAGTTCTTC.

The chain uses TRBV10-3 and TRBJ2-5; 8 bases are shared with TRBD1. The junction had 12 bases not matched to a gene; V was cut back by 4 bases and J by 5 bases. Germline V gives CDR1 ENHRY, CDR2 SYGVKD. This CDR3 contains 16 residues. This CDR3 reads CAISGTGRSRTETQYF. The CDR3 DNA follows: TGTGCCATCAGTGGGACAGGGAGGTCCCGCACGGAGACCCAGTACTTC.

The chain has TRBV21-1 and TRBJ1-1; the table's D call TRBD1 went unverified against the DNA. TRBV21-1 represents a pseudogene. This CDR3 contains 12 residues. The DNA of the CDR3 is TGTGCCAGCACCCATACAGGGCCTGAAGCTTTCTTT. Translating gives CASTHTGPEAFF.

The CDR3 coding sequence is TGCGCCAGCAGCCGGGAACAGGCCGGCTCCTACGAGCAGTACTTC. It yields the protein CASSREQAGSYEQYF. The chain recombines TRBV4-3 with TRBJ2-7; TRBD1 might be the D (5 bases). Between the trimmed V and J ends, which lost 4 bases and 0 bases, there was a span of 13 bases. The CDR3 contains 15 residues. Germline assignment: CDR1 LGHNA and CDR2 YSLEER.

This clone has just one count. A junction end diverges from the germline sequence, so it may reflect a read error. The CDR3 sequence: CASSRLGQGSGSQETQYF. In DNA, the CDR3 is TGTGCTAGCAGCAGGTTGGGACAGGGGAGCGGGAGCCAAGAGACCCAGTACTTC. This rearrangement joins TRBV7-7 to TRBJ2-5, with 10 bases matching TRBD1. Germline V CDR1 and CDR2: SSHAT, FNYEAQ (reference sequence). The CDR3 has 18 residues.

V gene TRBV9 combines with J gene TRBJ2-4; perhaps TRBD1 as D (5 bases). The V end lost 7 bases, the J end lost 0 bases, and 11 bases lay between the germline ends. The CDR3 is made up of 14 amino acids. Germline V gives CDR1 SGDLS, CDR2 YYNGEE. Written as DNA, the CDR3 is TGTGCCAGCGGGGCCGATTTAGCCAAAAACATTCAGTACTTC. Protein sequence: CASGADLAKNIQYF.

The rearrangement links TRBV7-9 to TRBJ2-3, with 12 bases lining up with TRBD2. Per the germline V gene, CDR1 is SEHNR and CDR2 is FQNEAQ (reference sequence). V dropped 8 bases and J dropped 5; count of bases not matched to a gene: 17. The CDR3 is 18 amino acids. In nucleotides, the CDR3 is TGTGCCAGCGGGGAGCCCCCCGGACTAGCGGGGTACCGAGATACGCAGTATTTT. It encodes CASGEPPGLAGYRDTQYF.

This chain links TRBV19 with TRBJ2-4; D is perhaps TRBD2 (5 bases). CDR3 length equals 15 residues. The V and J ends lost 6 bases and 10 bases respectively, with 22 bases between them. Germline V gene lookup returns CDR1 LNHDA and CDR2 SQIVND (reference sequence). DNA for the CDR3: TGTGCCAGTAGCGTAGTCGCTAGCCGGAGTGGAATTCAGTACTTC. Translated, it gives CASSVVASRSGIQYF. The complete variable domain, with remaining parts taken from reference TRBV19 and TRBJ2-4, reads DGGITQSPKYLFRKEGQNVTLSCEQNLNHDAMYWYRQDPGQGLRLIYYSQIVNDFQKGDIAEGYSVSREKKESFPLTVTSAQKNPTAFYLCASSVVASRSGIQYFGAGTRLSVL.

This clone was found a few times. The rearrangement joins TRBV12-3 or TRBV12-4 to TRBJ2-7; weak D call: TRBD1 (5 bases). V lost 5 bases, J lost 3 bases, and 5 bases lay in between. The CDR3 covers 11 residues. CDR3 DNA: TGTGCCAGCAGTGACAGCTACGAGCAGTACTTC. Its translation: CASSDSYEQYF.

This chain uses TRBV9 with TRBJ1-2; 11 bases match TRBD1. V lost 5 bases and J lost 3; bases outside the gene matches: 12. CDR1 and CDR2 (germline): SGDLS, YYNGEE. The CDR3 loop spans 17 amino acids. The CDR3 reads CASSVSGTGGFDYGYTF. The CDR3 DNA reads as TGTGCCAGCAGTGTATCCGGGACAGGGGGTTTTGACTATGGCTACACCTTC.

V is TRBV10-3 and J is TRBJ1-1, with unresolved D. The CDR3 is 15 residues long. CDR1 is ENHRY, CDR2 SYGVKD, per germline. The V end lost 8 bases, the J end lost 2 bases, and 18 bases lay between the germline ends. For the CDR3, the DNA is TGTGCCATCCGGAGGGCGGGGAAGGAAAACACTGAAGCTTTCTTT. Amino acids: CAIRRAGKENTEAFF.

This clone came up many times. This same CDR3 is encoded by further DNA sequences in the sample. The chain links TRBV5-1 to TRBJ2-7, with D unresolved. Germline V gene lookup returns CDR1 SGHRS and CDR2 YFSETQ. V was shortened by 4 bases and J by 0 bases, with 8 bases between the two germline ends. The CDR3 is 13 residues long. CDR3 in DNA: TGCGCCAGCAGCCCCGCGGACTCCTACGAGCAGTACTTC. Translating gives CASSPADSYEQYF.